This TCR beta chain was captured by sequencing in a study of cytomegalovirus exposure and HLA in healthy donors. The CDR3 sequence is 14 residues long. The V end was cut by 0 bases, the J end by 4 bases, with 10 bases between. Germline V gene data show CDR1 as LNHDA and CDR2 as SQIVND (reference sequence). The PCR was carried out with 60 Vbeta primers and 13 Jbeta primers. The repertoire was sequenced with immunoSEQ multiplex PCR; TCRdb's copy has only in-frame clones and lacks some. Of some 170,000 clones listed, over 75% were seen once; the top ten hold 5% to 7%. The origin of this receptor is a man aged 40-55 years in good health and CMV-seropositive. The rearrangement joins TRBV19 to TRBJ2-7, with D perhaps matching TRBD1 (5 bases). The sequenced material came from PBMCs. The CDR3 coding sequence is TGTGCCAGTAGTATAGATTGGCAGGGTTACGAGCAGTACTTC. It codes for CASSIDWQGYEQYF. The whole variable domain, filled in from reference TRBV19 and TRBJ2-7, reads DGGITQSPKYLFRKEGQNVTLSCEQNLNHDAMYWYRQDPGQGLRLIYYSQIVNDFQKGDIAEGYSVSREKKESFPLTVTSAQKNPTAFYLCASSIDWQGYEQYFGPGTRLTVT.